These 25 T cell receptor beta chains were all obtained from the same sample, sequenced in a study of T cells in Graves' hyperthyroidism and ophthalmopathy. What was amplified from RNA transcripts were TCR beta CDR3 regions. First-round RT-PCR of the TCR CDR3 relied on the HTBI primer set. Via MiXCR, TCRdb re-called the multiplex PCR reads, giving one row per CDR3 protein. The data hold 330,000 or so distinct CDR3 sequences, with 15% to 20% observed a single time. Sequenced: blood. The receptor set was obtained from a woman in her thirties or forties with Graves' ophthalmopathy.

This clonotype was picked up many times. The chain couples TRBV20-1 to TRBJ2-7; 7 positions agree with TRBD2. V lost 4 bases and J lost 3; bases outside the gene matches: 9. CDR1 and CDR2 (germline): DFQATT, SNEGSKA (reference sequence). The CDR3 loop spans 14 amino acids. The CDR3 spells CSANQAGLSYEQYF. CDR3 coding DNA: TGCAGTGCTAATCAAGCGGGACTAAGCTACGAGCAGTACTTC.

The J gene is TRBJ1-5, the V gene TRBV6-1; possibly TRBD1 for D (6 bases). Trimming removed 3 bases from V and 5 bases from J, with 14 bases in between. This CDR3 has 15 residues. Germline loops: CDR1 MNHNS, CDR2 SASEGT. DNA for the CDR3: TGTGCCAGCAGTGAGGGGGCGGGGGCCCATCAGCCCCAGCATTTT. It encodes CASSEGAGAHQPQHF.

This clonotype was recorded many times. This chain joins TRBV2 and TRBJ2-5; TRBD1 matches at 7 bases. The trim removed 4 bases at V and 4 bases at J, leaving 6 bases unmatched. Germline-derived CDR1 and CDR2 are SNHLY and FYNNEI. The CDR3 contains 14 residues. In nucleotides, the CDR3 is TGTGCCAGCAGTGCCGGACAGGTCGTAGAGACCCAGTACTTC. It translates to CASSAGQVVETQYF.

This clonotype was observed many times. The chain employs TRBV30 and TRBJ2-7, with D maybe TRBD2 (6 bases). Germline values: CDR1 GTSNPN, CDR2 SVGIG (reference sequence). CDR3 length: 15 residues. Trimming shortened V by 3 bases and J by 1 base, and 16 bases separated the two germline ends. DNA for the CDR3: TGTGCCTGGAGCCGGGGGATAGGGAGGTCCTACGAGCAGTACTTC. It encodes CAWSRGIGRSYEQYF.

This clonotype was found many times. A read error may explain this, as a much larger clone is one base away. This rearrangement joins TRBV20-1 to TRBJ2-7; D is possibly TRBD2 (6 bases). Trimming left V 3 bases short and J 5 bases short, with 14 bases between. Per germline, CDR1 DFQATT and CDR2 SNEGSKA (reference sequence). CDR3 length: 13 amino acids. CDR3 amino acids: CSAREGSRDEQYF. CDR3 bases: TGCAGTGCTAGGGAGGGGTCGAGGGACGAGCAGTACTTC.

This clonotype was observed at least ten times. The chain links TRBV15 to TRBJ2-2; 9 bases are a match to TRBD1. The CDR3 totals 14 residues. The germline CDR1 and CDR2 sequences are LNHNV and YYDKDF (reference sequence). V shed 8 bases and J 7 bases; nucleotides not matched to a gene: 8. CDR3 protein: CATSRDRVNGELFF. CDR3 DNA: TGTGCCACCTCCCGGGACAGGGTTAACGGGGAGCTGTTTTTT.

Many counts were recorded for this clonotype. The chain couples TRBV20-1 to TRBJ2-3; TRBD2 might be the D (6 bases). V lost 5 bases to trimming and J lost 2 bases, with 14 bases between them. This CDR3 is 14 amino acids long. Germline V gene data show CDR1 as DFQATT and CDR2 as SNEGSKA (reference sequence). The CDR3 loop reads CSAPGLANTDTQYF. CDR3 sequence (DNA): TGCAGTGCTCCTGGGCTAGCGAACACAGATACGCAGTATTTT.

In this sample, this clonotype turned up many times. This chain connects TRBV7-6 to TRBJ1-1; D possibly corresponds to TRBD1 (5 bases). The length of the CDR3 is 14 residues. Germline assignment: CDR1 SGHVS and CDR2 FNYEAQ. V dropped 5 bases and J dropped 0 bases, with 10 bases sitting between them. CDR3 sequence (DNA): TGTGCCAGCAGCCGATCAGGGCTGAACACTGAAGCTTTCTTT. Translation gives CASSRSGLNTEAFF.

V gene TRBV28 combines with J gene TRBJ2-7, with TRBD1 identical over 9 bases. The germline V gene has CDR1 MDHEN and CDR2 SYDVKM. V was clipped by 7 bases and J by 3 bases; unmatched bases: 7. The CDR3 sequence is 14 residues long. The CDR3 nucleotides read TGTGCCAGCAAACAGGGGGCGCGGGACTACGAGCAGTACTTC. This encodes CASKQGARDYEQYF.

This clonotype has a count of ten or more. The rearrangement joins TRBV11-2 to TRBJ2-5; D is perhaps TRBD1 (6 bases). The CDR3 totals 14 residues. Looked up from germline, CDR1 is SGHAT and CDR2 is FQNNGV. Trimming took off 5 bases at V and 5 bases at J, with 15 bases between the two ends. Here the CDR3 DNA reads TGTGCCAGCAGCCTCTCCGACAGGAGGGAGACCCAGTACTTC. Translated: CASSLSDRRETQYF.

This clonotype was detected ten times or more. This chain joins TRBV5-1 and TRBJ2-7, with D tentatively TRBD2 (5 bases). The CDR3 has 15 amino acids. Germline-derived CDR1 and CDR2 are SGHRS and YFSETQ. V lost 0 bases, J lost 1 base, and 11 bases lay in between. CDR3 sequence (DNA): TGCGCCAGCAGCTTGGAGGGAGCGTTTTCCTACGAGCAGTACTTC. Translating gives CASSLEGAFSYEQYF.

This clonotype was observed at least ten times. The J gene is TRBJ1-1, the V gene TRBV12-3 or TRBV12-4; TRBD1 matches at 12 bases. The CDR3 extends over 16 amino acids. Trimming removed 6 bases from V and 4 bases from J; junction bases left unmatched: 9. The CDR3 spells CASSRGQGARGTEAFF. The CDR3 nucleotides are TGTGCCAGCAGCCGGGGACAGGGGGCGCGAGGCACTGAAGCTTTCTTT.

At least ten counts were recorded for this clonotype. CDR3 DNA: TGTGCCAGCAGTAAACCTCGACAGGGGGCTAACTATGGCTACACCTTC. Amino acids: CASSKPRQGANYGYTF. The chain is built from TRBV6-1 and TRBJ1-2; 9 positions match TRBD1. CDR1 and CDR2 (germline): MNHNS, SASEGT. The length of the CDR3 is 16 residues. Trimming took 5 bases from V and 0 from J; bases not matched to a gene: 7.

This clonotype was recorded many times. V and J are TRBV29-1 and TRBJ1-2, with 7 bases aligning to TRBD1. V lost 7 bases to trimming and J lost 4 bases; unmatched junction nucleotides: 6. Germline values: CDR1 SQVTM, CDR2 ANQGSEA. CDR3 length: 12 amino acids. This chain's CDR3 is CSARDSLYGYTF. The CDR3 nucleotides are TGCAGCGCTCGGGACAGTCTCTATGGCTACACCTTC.

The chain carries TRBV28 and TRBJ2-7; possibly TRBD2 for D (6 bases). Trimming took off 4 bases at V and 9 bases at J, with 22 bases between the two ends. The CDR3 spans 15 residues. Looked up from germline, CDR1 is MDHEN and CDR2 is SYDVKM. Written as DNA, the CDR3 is TGTGCCAGCAGTTCTATATACCCTGGGAGGTCAGGGCAGTACTTC. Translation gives CASSSIYPGRSGQYF.

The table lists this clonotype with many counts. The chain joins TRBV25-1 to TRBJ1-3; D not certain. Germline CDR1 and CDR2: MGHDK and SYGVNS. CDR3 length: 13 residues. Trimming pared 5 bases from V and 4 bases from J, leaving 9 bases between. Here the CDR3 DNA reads TGTGCCAGCAGTTATGGCGCCGGAAACACCATATATTTT. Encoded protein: CASSYGAGNTIYF.

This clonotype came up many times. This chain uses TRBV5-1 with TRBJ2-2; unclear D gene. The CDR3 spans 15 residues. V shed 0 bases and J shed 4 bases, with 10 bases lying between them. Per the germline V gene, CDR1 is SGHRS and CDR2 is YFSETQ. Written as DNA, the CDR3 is TGCGCCAGCAGCTTGGATGGGTCGAGCACCGGGGAGCTGTTTTTT. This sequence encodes CASSLDGSSTGELFF.

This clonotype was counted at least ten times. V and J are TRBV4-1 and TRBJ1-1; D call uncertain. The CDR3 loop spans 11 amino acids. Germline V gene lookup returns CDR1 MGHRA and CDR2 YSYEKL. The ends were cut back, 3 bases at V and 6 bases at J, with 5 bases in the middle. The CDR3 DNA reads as TGCGCCAGCAGCCAGAGCGCTGAAGCTTTCTTT. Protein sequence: CASSQSAEAFF.

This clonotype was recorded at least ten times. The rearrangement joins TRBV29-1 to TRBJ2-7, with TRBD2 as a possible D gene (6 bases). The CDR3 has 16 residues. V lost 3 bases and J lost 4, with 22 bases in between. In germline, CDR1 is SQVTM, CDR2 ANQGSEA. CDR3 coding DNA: TGCAGCGTTGACGGACTAAGCGGAGACCTAAGGTACGAGCAGTACTTC. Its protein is CSVDGLSGDLRYEQYF.

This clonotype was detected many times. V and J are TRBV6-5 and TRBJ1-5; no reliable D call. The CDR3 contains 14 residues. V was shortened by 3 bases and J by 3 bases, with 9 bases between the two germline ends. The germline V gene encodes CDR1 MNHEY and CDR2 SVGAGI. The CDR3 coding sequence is TGTGCCAGCAGTTATTTTCCTGACAATCAGCCCCAGCATTTT. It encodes CASSYFPDNQPQHF.

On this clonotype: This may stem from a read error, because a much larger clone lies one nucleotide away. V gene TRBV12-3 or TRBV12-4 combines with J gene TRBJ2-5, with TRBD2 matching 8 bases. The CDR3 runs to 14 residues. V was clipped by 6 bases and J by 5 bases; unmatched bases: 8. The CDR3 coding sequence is TGTGCCAGCAGAGCGGGAGAGTTTGGGGAGACCCAGTACTTC. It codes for CASRAGEFGETQYF.

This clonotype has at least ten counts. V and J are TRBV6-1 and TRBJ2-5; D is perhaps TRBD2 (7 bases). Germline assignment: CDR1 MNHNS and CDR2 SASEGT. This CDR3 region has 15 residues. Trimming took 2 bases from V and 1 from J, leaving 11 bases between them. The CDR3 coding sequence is TGTGCCAGCAGTGAATTAAGGGGGGGCCAAGAGACCCAGTACTTC. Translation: CASSELRGGQETQYF.

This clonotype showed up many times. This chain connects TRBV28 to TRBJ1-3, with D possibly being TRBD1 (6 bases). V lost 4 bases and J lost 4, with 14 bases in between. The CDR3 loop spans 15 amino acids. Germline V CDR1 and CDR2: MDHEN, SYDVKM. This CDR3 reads CASSSTGPGGNTIYF. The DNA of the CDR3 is TGTGCCAGCAGTTCCACAGGGCCTGGGGGAAACACCATATATTTT.

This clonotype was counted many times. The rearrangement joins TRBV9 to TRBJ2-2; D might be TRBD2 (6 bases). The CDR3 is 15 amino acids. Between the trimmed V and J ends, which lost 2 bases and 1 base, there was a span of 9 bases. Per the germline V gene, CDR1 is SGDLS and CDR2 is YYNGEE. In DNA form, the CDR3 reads TGTGCCAGCAGCGTCACTAGCAGGAACACCGGGGAGCTGTTTTTT. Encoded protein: CASSVTSRNTGELFF.

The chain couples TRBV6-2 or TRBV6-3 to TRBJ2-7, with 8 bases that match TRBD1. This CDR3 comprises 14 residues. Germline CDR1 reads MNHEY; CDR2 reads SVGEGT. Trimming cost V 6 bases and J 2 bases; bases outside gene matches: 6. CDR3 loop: CASRRGQGPYEQYF. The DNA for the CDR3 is TGTGCCAGCAGACGCGGACAGGGTCCCTACGAGCAGTACTTC.